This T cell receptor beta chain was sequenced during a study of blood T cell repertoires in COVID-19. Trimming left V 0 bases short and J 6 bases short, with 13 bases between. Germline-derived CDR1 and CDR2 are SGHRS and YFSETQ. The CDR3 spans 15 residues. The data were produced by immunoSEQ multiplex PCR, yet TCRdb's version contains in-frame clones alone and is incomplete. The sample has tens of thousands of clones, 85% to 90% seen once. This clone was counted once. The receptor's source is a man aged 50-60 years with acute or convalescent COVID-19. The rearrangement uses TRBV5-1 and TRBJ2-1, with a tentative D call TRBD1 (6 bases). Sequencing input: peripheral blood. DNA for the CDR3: TGCGCCAGCAGCTTGGCGGGACAAACACTCAATGAGCAGTTCTTC. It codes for CASSLAGQTLNEQFF.